These 3 T cell receptor beta chains were sequenced from one sample in a study of T cells in Graves' hyperthyroidism and ophthalmopathy. The TCR beta CDR3 regions underwent amplification using RNA transcripts as the source. Carried out on the TCR CDR3, a first-round RT-PCR used the HTBI primer set. TCRdb reprocessed the multiplex PCR reads via MiXCR and lists one record per CDR3 protein. Of 150,000 to 200,000 distinct CDR3 sequences in the sample, over 8% were seen once. Sequencing input: blood. These receptors were taken from a woman between 18 and 30 years old with Graves' hyperthyroidism that later progressed to Graves' ophthalmopathy.

This rearrangement joins TRBV10-2 to TRBJ2-7; D not certain. CDR1 WSHSY and CDR2 SAAADI come from the germline V gene. The CDR3 is made up of 13 amino acids. The germline V and J ends were trimmed by 1 base and 3 bases, with 7 bases remaining between them. CDR3 in DNA: TGCGCCAGCAGTGAGTTGAGTTACTACGAGCAGTACTTC. Its translation is CASSELSYYEQYF.

This clonotype was seen a handful of times. The chain couples TRBV6-5 to TRBJ2-7, with 7 bases aligning to TRBD1. Per the germline V gene, CDR1 is MNHEY and CDR2 is SVGAGI. This CDR3 is built from 17 residues. J gave up 3 bases and V 2 bases, and 13 bases lay outside the gene matches. The CDR3 here is CASSYSVRDSRDYEQYF. The CDR3 nucleotides are TGTGCCAGCAGTTACAGTGTCCGGGACAGCAGGGACTACGAGCAGTACTTC.

The table lists this clonotype with many counts. This chain uses TRBV7-9 with TRBJ2-4; 11 bases line up with TRBD2. The germline V gene encodes CDR1 SEHNR and CDR2 FQNEAQ (reference sequence). This CDR3 is built from 17 residues. V trimming: 3 bases; J trimming: 1 base; junction bases outside the gene matches: 5. The CDR3 coding sequence is TGTGCCAGCAGCTTTAGCGGGGGGGCGATGGCCAAAAACATTCAGTACTTC. Translating gives CASSFSGGAMAKNIQYF.